These 14 T cell receptor beta chains were all obtained from the same sample, sequenced in a study of T cell clonotyping in hematopoietic cell transplantation. Sequencing used immunoSEQ multiplex PCR; TCRdb keeps in-frame clones, though not all of them. Found here are roughly 10,000 clones, 95% to 98% of them singletons; the top ten hold 2.4%. Sequenced here: peripheral blood mononuclear cells, sampled 100 days after allogeneic stem cell transplant. The receptors come from a male patient aged 55 to 69 who had an allogeneic stem cell transplant from a related donor, so the T cells may come from the graft donor. Some clones in this sample may be carry-over from other donors' samples.

The V and J genes are TRBV5-1 and TRBJ1-6; 8 bases are shared with TRBD1. Germline CDR1 is SGHRS and CDR2 is YFSETQ. The length of the CDR3 is 17 residues. Trimming took 3 bases from V and 10 from J; bases not matched to a gene: 15. The CDR3 nucleotides read TGCGCCAGCAGCTCTGGCTCGACAGGGGTAGTAGGGTCACCCCTCCACTTT. Amino acids: CASSSGSTGVVGSPLHF.

The V gene is TRBV5-4, the J gene TRBJ2-1, with D tentatively TRBD1 (7 bases). The CDR3 has 14 amino acids. Germline loops: CDR1 SGHNT, CDR2 YYREEE (reference sequence). Trimming left V 6 bases short and J 8 bases short, with 18 bases between. The CDR3 DNA follows: TGTGCCAGCATGCGGGACAGATCCATCGATGAGCAGTTCTTC. The encoded protein is CASMRDRSIDEQFF.

This clone was detected only once. This chain connects TRBV19 to TRBJ1-2; D not resolved. The CDR3 length is 13 residues. Germline V lookup: CDR1 LNHDA, CDR2 SQIVND (reference sequence). V was pared by 7 bases and J by 3 bases, with 12 bases between. As DNA, the CDR3 is TGTGCCAGTACTCCCGGGCCCCACTATGGCTACACCTTC. Protein sequence: CASTPGPHYGYTF.

The chain carries TRBV7-6 and TRBJ2-5, with 8 bases matching TRBD2. The CDR3 is 16 amino acids. V shed 5 bases and J 4 bases; nucleotides not matched to a gene: 12. Germline CDR1 reads SGHVS; CDR2 reads FNYEAQ. DNA for the CDR3: TGTGCCAGCAGCCAAGAATCCGGGGGGGGCATAGAGACCCAGTACTTC. Amino acid sequence: CASSQESGGGIETQYF.

The V gene is TRBV5-4, the J gene TRBJ1-2; no clear D gene. The CDR3 length is 15 residues. Germline CDR1 and CDR2: SGHNT and YYREEE (reference sequence). Trimming left V 0 bases short and J 8 bases short, with 17 bases between. The CDR3 DNA follows: TGTGCCAGCAGCTTGGTAGGTCGGCAGCTCGAGGGCTACACCTTC. This gives the protein CASSLVGRQLEGYTF.

This clone was observed a single time. The chain employs TRBV30 and TRBJ1-2; no reliable D call. With 4 bases removed from V and 4 bases from J, the gap between germline ends came to 13 bases. CDR1 GTSNPN and CDR2 SVGIG come from the germline V gene (reference sequence). The CDR3 extends over 13 amino acids. CDR3 sequence reads: CAWTQDLIYGYTF. CDR3 DNA sequence: TGTGCCTGGACTCAGGACCTAATCTATGGCTACACCTTC.

J is TRBJ2-5 and V is TRBV5-6; D may correspond to TRBD1 or TRBD2 (7 bases each). Trimming took 2 bases from V and 5 from J, leaving 10 bases between them. Per germline, CDR1 SGHDT and CDR2 YYEEEE. This CDR3 has 13 residues. The CDR3 nucleotides are TGTGCCAGCAGCTTTCAGGGGGGGGAGACCCAGTACTTC. It specifies CASSFQGGETQYF.

The chain joins TRBV5-1 to TRBJ2-4; D gene ambiguous. The germline V gene has CDR1 SGHRS and CDR2 YFSETQ. The CDR3 is 16 amino acids. Trimming shortened V by 0 bases and J by 0 bases, and 10 bases separated the two germline ends. CDR3 nucleotides: TGCGCCAGCAGCTTGGACCTGAGTATAGCCAAAAACATTCAGTACTTC. This sequence encodes CASSLDLSIAKNIQYF.

The CDR3 region is CASSYDRNYGYTF. As DNA, the CDR3 is TGTGCCAGCAGTTACGACAGGAACTATGGCTACACCTTC. The chain is built from TRBV6-5 and TRBJ1-2; D perhaps matches TRBD1 (6 bases). The V end was cut by 2 bases, the J end by 2 bases, with 6 bases between. CDR1 and CDR2 from the germline V gene are MNHEY and SVGAGI. CDR3 length equals 13 residues.

The V gene is TRBV7-2, the J gene TRBJ2-7; no clear D gene. V lost 3 bases and J 6 bases, leaving 12 bases between the germline ends. CDR1 is SGHTA, CDR2 FQGNSA, per germline. This CDR3 contains 13 residues. Here the CDR3 DNA reads TGTGCCAGCAGCTTTTATGGGGATTCCGAGCAGTACTTC. The encoded protein is CASSFYGDSEQYF.

The chain has TRBV19 and TRBJ2-7; TRBD1 aligns across 8 bases. The junction had 3 bases not matched to a gene; V was cut back by 3 bases and J by 2 bases. In germline, CDR1 is LNHDA, CDR2 SQIVND (reference sequence). The CDR3 length is 14 residues. The CDR3 DNA reads TGTGCCAGTAGTATCCGGGACAGGACCTACGAGCAGTACTTC. Residues: CASSIRDRTYEQYF.

The CDR3 sequence: CASSSGTSGGPYEQYF. Written as DNA, the CDR3 is TGTGCCAGCAGCTCCGGGACTAGCGGGGGGCCCTACGAGCAGTACTTC. The chain couples TRBV7-8 to TRBJ2-7; 15 bases map to TRBD2. Looked up from germline, CDR1 is SGHVS and CDR2 is FQNEAQ. This CDR3 region has 16 residues. Losses at the gene ends were 4 bases for V and 2 bases for J; bases not matched to a gene: 3.

This clone was observed a single time. The J gene is TRBJ2-2, the V gene TRBV19; D ambiguous. The CDR3 contains 11 residues. Deletions cut 4 bases from V and 9 bases from J, with 6 bases between. Germline V gene sequence: CDR1 LNHDA, CDR2 SQIVND (reference sequence). The CDR3 DNA is TGTGCCAGTAGTACCGCCTGGGAGCTGTTTTTT. It specifies CASSTAWELFF.

The V call is TRBV2, the J call TRBJ2-2; the match to TRBD1 covers 10 bases. Germline V gives CDR1 SNHLY, CDR2 FYNNEI. CDR3 length equals 18 residues. With 4 bases clipped from V and 1 base from J, the junction kept 9 bases outside the gene matches. CDR3 sequence: CASSVPTGGNLNTGELFF. The DNA for the CDR3 is TGTGCCAGCAGTGTCCCGACAGGGGGCAATTTGAACACCGGGGAGCTGTTTTTT. Full variable domain (missing parts from reference TRBV2 and TRBJ2-2): EPEVTQTPSHQVTQMGQEVILRCVPISNHLYFYWYRQILGQKVEFLVSFYNNEISEKSEIFDDQFSVERPDGSNFTLKIRSTKLEDSAMYFCASSVPTGGNLNTGELFFGEGSRLTVL.